Following are 27 T cell receptor beta chains from one sample sequenced in a study of blood T cells in healthy people across ages (dated by TCRdb to about 2015). The method was 5' RACE. Sequencer: Illumina HiSeq 2500. A second about 7 to 12 cycle PCR used a sample-barcoded 5' primer and a J-beta primer mix. TCRdb trimmed the raw reads at Q25, called clones with MiXCR and kept productive beta chains. Merged by CDR3 protein, the rows form single entries marked with the most common genes and DNA. The sample includes 700,000 or so distinct CDR3 sequences, with about a fifth observed a single time. Approximately 20% of the sample is in the top ten clones. Sample: blood. Receptors were obtained from a man between 65 and 85 years old in good health.

This clonotype came up a few times. The chain carries TRBV5-1 and TRBJ1-1; TRBD1 might be the D (6 bases). V was shortened by 5 bases and J by 2 bases, with 13 bases between the two germline ends. The CDR3 length is 14 residues. CDR1 and CDR2 (germline): SGHRS, YFSETQ. Here the CDR3 reads CASSTGTPNTEAFF. CDR3 sequence (DNA): TGCGCCAGCAGTACCGGGACACCTAACACTGAAGCTTTCTTT.

This chain connects TRBV6-1 to TRBJ2-1; tentative D call: TRBD1 (6 bases). The CDR3 covers 16 residues. Germline assignment: CDR1 MNHNS and CDR2 SASEGT. Trimming shortened V by 6 bases and J by 1 base, and 16 bases separated the two germline ends. This CDR3 reads CASRRGTWGSYNEQFF. Here the CDR3 DNA reads TGTGCCAGCAGGAGGGGGACCTGGGGATCCTACAATGAGCAGTTCTTC.

This clonotype came up a few times. This may come from a read error, since a much larger clone is one base off. The V call is TRBV5-1, the J call TRBJ1-1; D perhaps matches TRBD1 (6 bases). The CDR3 totals 14 residues. The V gene lost 8 bases and the J gene lost 0 bases, with 14 bases spanning the gap. In germline, CDR1 is SGHRS, CDR2 YFSETQ. Written as DNA, the CDR3 is TGCGCCAGTGAGACAGGATTAATGAACACTGAAGCTTTCTTT. Translating gives CASETGLMNTEAFF.

The chain recombines TRBV9 with TRBJ1-2; 7 bases match TRBD1. The CDR3 runs 14 residues. The trim removed 4 bases at V and 8 bases at J, leaving 11 bases unmatched. Per germline, CDR1 SGDLS and CDR2 YYNGEE. The CDR3 DNA is TGTGCCAGCAGCCGAGGGGGCCCTAAGGAAGGCTACACCTTC. This translates into CASSRGGPKEGYTF.

Turning to this clonotype: The limits of the CDR3 on the DNA are not certain, so only TCRdb's listed CDR3 is given. This rearrangement joins TRBV15 to TRBJ2-7; TRBD2, as called in the table, went unchecked against the DNA. The CDR3 spans 14 amino acids, including both terminal residues. Germline V gives CDR1 LNHNV, CDR2 YYDKDF (reference sequence). The chain's CDR3 is CATSRDLSVAGGNF.

V is TRBV6-5 and J is TRBJ1-1; 7 nucleotides match TRBD1. With 3 bases clipped from V and 4 bases from J, the junction kept 8 bases outside the gene matches. The V gene's germline CDR1 is MNHEY and CDR2 SVGAGI. The length of the CDR3 is 15 residues. The CDR3 loop reads CASSYGPGGGTEAFF. The CDR3 nucleotides are TGTGCCAGCAGTTATGGGCCAGGGGGTGGCACTGAAGCTTTCTTT.

This clonotype showed up just a few times. The J gene is TRBJ2-7, the V gene TRBV6-2 or TRBV6-3; D unclear. In germline, CDR1 is MNHEY, CDR2 SVGEGT. The V end lost 5 bases, the J end lost 0 bases, and 17 bases lay between the germline ends. This CDR3 is 16 amino acids long. Here the CDR3 DNA reads TGTGCCAGCAGTCCTCCCCTGGCGGCACTCTCCTACGAGCAGTACGTC. This encodes CASSPPLAALSYEQYV.

This chain joins TRBV19 and TRBJ2-1; no clear D gene. CDR1 LNHDA and CDR2 SQIVND come from the germline V gene (reference sequence). The CDR3 runs to 14 residues. Deletions cut 0 bases from V and 5 bases from J, with 8 bases between. The CDR3, as DNA: TGTGCCAGTAGTATAGATGTCAACGACAATGAGCAGTTCTTC. Translating it yields CASSIDVNDNEQFF.

The chain uses TRBV12-3 or TRBV12-4 and TRBJ2-1, with 8 bases lining up with TRBD1. Losses at the gene ends were 6 bases for V and 8 bases for J; bases not matched to a gene: 12. The CDR3 runs 15 residues. The CDR3 DNA reads as TGTGCCAGCAGCCGAGGACAGGGAGTGGTGGATGAGCAGTTCTTC. Translated, it gives CASSRGQGVVDEQFF.

With respect to this clonotype: One junction end disagrees with the germline gene, perhaps due to a read error. This chain connects TRBV5-1 to TRBJ2-7; D not certain. The CDR3 spans 14 residues. CDR1 is SGHRS and CDR2 is YFSETQ in the germline V gene. The CDR3 spells CASRWTASSYGQYF. CDR3 bases: TGCGCCAGCAGATGGACCGCCAGCTCCTACGGGCAGTACTTC.

This clonotype was counted only a few times. The chain couples TRBV9 to TRBJ2-2, with 13 bases matching TRBD2. V lost 0 bases, J lost 5 bases, and 4 bases stayed unmatched. The CDR3 is 17 residues long. In germline, CDR1 is SGDLS, CDR2 YYNGEE. Here the CDR3 reads CASSVERGLAGTGELFF. The CDR3 DNA follows: TGTGCCAGCAGCGTAGAAAGGGGACTAGCGGGGACCGGGGAGCTGTTTTTT.

This clonotype was counted between two and nine times. The rearrangement joins TRBV7-8 to TRBJ2-1, with 8 bases that match TRBD2. The CDR3 is 17 residues long. CDR1 SGHVS and CDR2 FQNEAQ come from the germline V gene. Trimming removed 2 bases from V and 5 bases from J; junction bases left unmatched: 11. The CDR3 spells CASSLLPGGGHNNEQFF. The CDR3 nucleotides read TGTGCCAGCAGCTTACTCCCGGGGGGGGGGCATAACAATGAGCAGTTCTTC.

The chain carries TRBV12-3 or TRBV12-4 and TRBJ2-3, with TRBD1 as a possible D gene (5 bases). Trimming cost V 7 bases and J 0 bases, with 11 bases left between them. CDR3 length: 14 amino acids. The CDR3 here is CASKGKMSTDTQYF. The CDR3 DNA follows: TGTGCCAGCAAGGGGAAGATGAGCACAGATACGCAGTATTTT.

In its sample, this clonotype was seen many times. This rearrangement joins TRBV4-1 to TRBJ1-1; TRBD1 might be the D (6 bases). The CDR3 totals 15 residues. The V end was cut by 0 bases, the J end by 4 bases, with 12 bases between. Germline loops: CDR1 MGHRA, CDR2 YSYEKL. CDR3 region: CASSQDPGVGTEAFF. The CDR3 DNA is TGCGCCAGCAGCCAAGACCCAGGGGTGGGCACTGAAGCTTTCTTT.

This rearrangement joins TRBV12-3 or TRBV12-4 to TRBJ2-3; no clear D. The CDR3 contains 10 residues. The V gene lost 4 bases and the J gene lost 8 bases, with 4 bases spanning the gap. As DNA, the CDR3 is TGTGCCAGCAGTTCCAGTACGCAGTATTTT. Protein sequence: CASSSSTQYF.

This clonotype has more than one count but fewer than ten. This sequence joins TRBV6-2 or TRBV6-3 and TRBJ2-2; 8 bases are a match to TRBD1. Unmatched junction bases numbered 0, after V lost 8 bases and J lost 1 base. The CDR3 runs to 13 residues. The germline gives CDR1 MNHEY, CDR2 SVGEGT. CDR3 amino acids: CASGTGNTGELFF. The CDR3 DNA reads TGTGCCAGCGGGACAGGGAACACCGGGGAGCTGTTTTTT.

V gene TRBV10-1 combines with J gene TRBJ2-1; 9 bases line up with TRBD2. This CDR3 contains 16 residues. The V segment lost 4 bases and the J segment 5 bases; nucleotides outside the gene matches: 9. Germline values: CDR1 WNHNN, CDR2 SYGVQD (reference sequence). CDR3 in DNA: TGCGCCAGCAGTGCGGGTCCTAGCGGGGACAACAATGAGCAGTTCTTC. It specifies CASSAGPSGDNNEQFF.

This clonotype showed up just a few times. The J gene is TRBJ2-5, the V gene TRBV12-5, with TRBD1 matching over 8 bases. Gene TRBJ2-7 matches the end of the DNA better, so the J call may be wrong. This CDR3 has 14 amino acids. Germline V gives CDR1 LGHNT, CDR2 FRNRAP. Here the CDR3 reads CASASDRETYEQYF. In DNA form, the CDR3 reads TGTGCTAGTGCCTCGGACAGGGAAACGTACGAGCAGTACTTC.

The chain links TRBV3-1 to TRBJ2-1; 7 bases are shared with TRBD2. The V segment lost 2 bases and the J segment 8 bases; nucleotides outside the gene matches: 6. CDR1 is LGHDT and CDR2 is YNNKEL in the germline V gene (reference sequence). CDR3 length: 14 amino acids. CDR3 in DNA: TGTGCCAGCAGCCAACGGACTAGTTCGGATGAGCAGTTCTTC. Translating it yields CASSQRTSSDEQFF.

This clonotype was counted a few times. Written as DNA, the CDR3 is TGCGCCAGCCGTCGGGAGAGTTTGTACGAGCAGTACTTC. Translation gives CASRRESLYEQYF. The chain is built from TRBV10-2 and TRBJ2-5, with D perhaps matching TRBD2 (6 bases). TRBJ2-7 explains the end of the DNA better; the J call may be wrong. Germline CDR1 WSHSY, CDR2 SAAADI. This CDR3 has 13 amino acids.

The chain carries TRBV20-1 and TRBJ2-5, with 8 nucleotides matching TRBD1. Losses at the gene ends were 4 bases for V and 5 bases for J; bases not matched to a gene: 6. Germline lookup yields CDR1 DFQATT and CDR2 SNEGSKA (reference sequence). The CDR3 consists of 13 residues. The CDR3: CSANGQGAETQYF. The CDR3 region has the DNA TGCAGTGCTAACGGACAGGGCGCTGAGACCCAGTACTTC.

The V call is TRBV10-3, the J call TRBJ2-5; 9 bases match TRBD2. The J call may not be correct, given that the DNA end is closer to TRBJ2-7. The length of the CDR3 is 16 residues. Germline V CDR1 and CDR2: ENHRY, SYGVKD. The CDR3 bases are TGTGCCATCACCGACAGACTAGCGGAGGGGTCCTACGAGCAGTACGTC. Its protein is CAITDRLAEGSYEQYV.

A remark on this clonotype: The conserved phenylalanine or tryptophan is not found at the CDR3 terminus, so this likely reflects a read error. V is TRBV5-1 and J is TRBJ2-3, with 7 bases lining up with TRBD1. Germline-derived CDR1 and CDR2 are SGHRS and YFSETQ. There are 16 residues in the CDR3. The J segment lost 6 bases and the V segment lost 0 bases, leaving 10 bases of the junction unmatched. CDR3 nucleotides: TGCGCCAGCAGCTTGGAGTCAGGGGGATCAGGGGATACGCAGTATCTT. It encodes CASSLESGGSGDTQYL.

This chain connects TRBV21-1 to TRBJ1-4; no DNA check was done on the table's D call, TRBD1. TRBV21-1 is designated a pseudogene. CDR3 length: 16 amino acids. Here the CDR3 DNA reads TGCGCGGGGCGGGGGCAGGGGAGATCCGCGGGTGAAAAACTGTTTTTT. Translating gives CAGRGQGRSAGEKLFF.

This clonotype has only a few counts. The rearrangement links TRBV5-1 to TRBJ2-1; 7 positions match TRBD1. Germline trimming cut 4 bases from V and 5 bases from J; bases unmatched to any gene: 9. Germline CDR1 reads SGHRS; CDR2 reads YFSETQ. This CDR3 has 15 residues. The CDR3 loop reads CASSRGQDHNNEQFF. The DNA of the CDR3 is TGCGCCAGCAGCCGAGGACAGGACCATAACAATGAGCAGTTCTTC.

This clonotype was observed a handful of times. The rearrangement joins TRBV29-1 to TRBJ1-3, with 10 positions matching TRBD1. In germline, CDR1 is SQVTM, CDR2 ANQGSEA. The ends lost 6 bases at V and 3 bases at J; junction bases unmatched: 5. The CDR3 loop spans 14 amino acids. CDR3: CSVAGTGVGNTIYF. For the CDR3, the DNA is TGCAGCGTCGCCGGGACAGGGGTTGGAAACACCATATATTTT.

This clonotype came up a few times. V is TRBV14 and J is TRBJ1-6; tentative D call: TRBD1 (5 bases). V was shortened by 8 bases and J by 11 bases, with 19 bases between the two germline ends. From germline, CDR1 is SGHDN and CDR2 FVKESK. CDR3 length: 14 residues. The CDR3 coding sequence is TGTGCCAGCCAGGACATGCAGCGGGATCCACCCCTCCACTTT. Amino acid sequence: CASQDMQRDPPLHF.